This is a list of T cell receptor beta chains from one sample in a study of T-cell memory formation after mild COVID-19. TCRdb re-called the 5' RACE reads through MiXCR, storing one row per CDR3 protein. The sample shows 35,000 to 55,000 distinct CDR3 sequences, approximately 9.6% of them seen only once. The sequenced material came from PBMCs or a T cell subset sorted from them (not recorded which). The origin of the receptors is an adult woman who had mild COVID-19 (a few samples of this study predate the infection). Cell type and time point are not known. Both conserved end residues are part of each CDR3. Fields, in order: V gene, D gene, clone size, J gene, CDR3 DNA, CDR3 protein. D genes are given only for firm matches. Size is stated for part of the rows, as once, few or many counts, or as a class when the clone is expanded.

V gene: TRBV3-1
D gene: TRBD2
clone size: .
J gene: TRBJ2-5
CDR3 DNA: TGTGCCAGCAGCGGACGGGACTACCAGTACCAAGAGACCCAGTACTTC
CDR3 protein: CASSGRDYQYQETQYF

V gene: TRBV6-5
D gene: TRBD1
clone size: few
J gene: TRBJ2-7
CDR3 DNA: TGTGCCAGCAGCTCAACCGGGACAGGGGTTTACGAGCAGTACTTC
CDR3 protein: CASSSTGTGVYEQYF

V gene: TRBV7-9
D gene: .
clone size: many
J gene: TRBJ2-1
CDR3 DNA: TGTGCCAGCAGCGGGACGGCCGCCAGGGATGAGCAGTTCTTC
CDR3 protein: CASSGTAARDEQFF

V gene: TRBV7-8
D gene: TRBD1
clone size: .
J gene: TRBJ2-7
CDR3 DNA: TGTGCCAGCAGCCTAACACAGGGGAACGAGCAGTACTTC
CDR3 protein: CASSLTQGNEQYF

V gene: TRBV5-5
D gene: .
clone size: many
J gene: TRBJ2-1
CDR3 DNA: TGTGCCAGCAGCCCCCGCTTAGGGTCCGCCAATGAGCAGTTCTTC
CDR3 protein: CASSPRLGSANEQFF

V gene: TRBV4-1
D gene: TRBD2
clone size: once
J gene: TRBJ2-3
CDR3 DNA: TGCGCCAGCAGCCAACCTAATATACTAGCGGGAGTAGGTCAGGGCTCAGATACGCAGTATTTT
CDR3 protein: CASSQPNILAGVGQGSDTQYF

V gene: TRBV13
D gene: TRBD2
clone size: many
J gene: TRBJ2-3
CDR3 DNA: TGTGCCAGCAGCCTACCTTCTAGCGGGGTAGGAGATACGCAGTATTTT
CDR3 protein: CASSLPSSGVGDTQYF

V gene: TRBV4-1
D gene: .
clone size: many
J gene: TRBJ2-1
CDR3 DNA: TGCGCCAGCAGCCAACCCCCGGACCTGTACAATGAGCAGTTCTTC
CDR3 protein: CASSQPPDLYNEQFF

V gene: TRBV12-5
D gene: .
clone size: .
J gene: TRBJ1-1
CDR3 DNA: TGTGCTAGTGGTTTGCAGGGGACCTCCACTGAAGCTTTCTTT
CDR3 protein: CASGLQGTSTEAFF

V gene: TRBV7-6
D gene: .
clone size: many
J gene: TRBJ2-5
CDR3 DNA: TGTGCCAGCAGCTTAGGAGGTGGCATCCAAGAGACCCAGTACTTC
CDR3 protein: CASSLGGGIQETQYF

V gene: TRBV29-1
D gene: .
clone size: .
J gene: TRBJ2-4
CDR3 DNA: TGCAGCGTTCGGGTTTGGAGGACTGCCAAAAACATTCAGTACTTC
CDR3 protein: CSVRVWRTAKNIQYF

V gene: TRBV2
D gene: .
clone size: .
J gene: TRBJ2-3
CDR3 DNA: TGTGCCAGCAGTCTACGGGCAGGGTCAGATACGCAGTATTTT
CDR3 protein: CASSLRAGSDTQYF

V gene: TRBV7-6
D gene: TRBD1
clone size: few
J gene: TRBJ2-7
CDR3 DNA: TGTGCCAGCAGCCGAACCGGGACAGGGTTATACTTC
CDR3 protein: CASSRTGTGLYF

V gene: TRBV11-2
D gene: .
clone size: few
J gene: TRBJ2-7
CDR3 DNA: TGTGCCAGCAGCTTCGTACGTTACGAGCAGTACTTC
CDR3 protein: CASSFVRYEQYF

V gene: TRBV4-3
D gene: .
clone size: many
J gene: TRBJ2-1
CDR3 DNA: TGCGCCAGCAGCCAAGGGACTTTACTTACGCAGTTCTTC
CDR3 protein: CASSQGTLLTQFF

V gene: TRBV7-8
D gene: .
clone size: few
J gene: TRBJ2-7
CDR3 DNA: TGTGCCAGCAGCTTACTGGGGGTACGTTACGAGCAGTACTTC
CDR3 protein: CASSLLGVRYEQYF

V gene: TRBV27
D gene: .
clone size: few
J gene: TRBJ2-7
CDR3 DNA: TGTGCCAGCAGTTTAACCAGCCTAAGTGGTTACGAGCAGTACTTC
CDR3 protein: CASSLTSLSGYEQYF

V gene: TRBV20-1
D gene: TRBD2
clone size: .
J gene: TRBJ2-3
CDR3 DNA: TGCAGTGCTAGAGACCTAACGGGGGGGGAGACAGATACGCAGTATTTT
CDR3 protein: CSARDLTGGETDTQYF

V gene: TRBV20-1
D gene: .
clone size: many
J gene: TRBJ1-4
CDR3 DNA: TGCAGTGCCCGGAAGGTCCCAACTAATGAAAAACTGTTTTTT
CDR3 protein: CSARKVPTNEKLFF

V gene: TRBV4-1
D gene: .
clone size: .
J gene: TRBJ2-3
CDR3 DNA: TGCGCCAGCAGCCAAGTCGGACCCCTGGGCCTAGATACGCAGTATTTT
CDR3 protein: CASSQVGPLGLDTQYF

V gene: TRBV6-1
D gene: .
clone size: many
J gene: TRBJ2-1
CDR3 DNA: TGTGCCAGCAGTCTCGAACTTGGACTTCTTAACAATGAGCAGTTCTTC
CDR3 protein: CASSLELGLLNNEQFF

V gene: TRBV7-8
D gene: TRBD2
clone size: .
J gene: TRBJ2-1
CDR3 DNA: TGTGCCAGCAGCGGAAGGACTAGCAATGAGCAGTTCTTC
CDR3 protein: CASSGRTSNEQFF

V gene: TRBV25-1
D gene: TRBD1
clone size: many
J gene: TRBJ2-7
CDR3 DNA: TGTGCCAGTTCGACAGGGTTCGTTTACGAGCAGTACTTC
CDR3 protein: CASSTGFVYEQYF

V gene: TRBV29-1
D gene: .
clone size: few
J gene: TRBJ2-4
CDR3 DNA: TGCAGCGTTCCCGGAACAAACATTCAGTACTTC
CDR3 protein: CSVPGTNIQYF

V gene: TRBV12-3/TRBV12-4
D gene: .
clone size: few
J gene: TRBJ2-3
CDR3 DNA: TGTGCCAGCAGTTTAGAGAGGACAGATACGCAGTATTTT
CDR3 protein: CASSLERTDTQYF

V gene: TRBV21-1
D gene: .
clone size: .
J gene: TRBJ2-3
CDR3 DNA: TGTGCCAGCAGCTCCCGACAGGGAGCCAGCACAGATACGCAGTATTTT
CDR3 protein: CASSSRQGASTDTQYF

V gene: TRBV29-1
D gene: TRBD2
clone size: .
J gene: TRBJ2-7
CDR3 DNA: TGCAGCGTTTGGCAGATCGGGGGGTCCTACGAGCAGTACTTC
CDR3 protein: CSVWQIGGSYEQYF

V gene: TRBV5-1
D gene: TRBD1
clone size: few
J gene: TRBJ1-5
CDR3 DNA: TGCGCCAGCAGCTCCGGACAGGGGAATCAGCCCCAGCATTTT
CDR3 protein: CASSSGQGNQPQHF

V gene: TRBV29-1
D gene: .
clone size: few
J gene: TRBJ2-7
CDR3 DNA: TGCAGCATGATAAAGGGGAAGGGGGGAGAGCAGTACTTC
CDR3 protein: CSMIKGKGGEQYF

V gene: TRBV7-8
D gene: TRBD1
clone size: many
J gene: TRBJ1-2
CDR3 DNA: TGTGCCAGCAGCACATGGACAGGGGAGGGGAACTATGGCTACACCTTC
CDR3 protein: CASSTWTGEGNYGYTF

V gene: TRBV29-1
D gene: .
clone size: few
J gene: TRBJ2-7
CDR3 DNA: TGCAGCGTTGAAGGGACAGCCTACGAGCAGTACTTC
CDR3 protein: CSVEGTAYEQYF

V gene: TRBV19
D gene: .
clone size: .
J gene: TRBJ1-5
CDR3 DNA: TGTGCCAGTAGTATCGGGTACAATCAGCCCCAGCATTTT
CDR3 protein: CASSIGYNQPQHF